The clone carrying this T cell receptor (beta chain) has more than one count but fewer than ten. Germline CDR1 and CDR2: MNHEY and SVGAGI. After removal of 8 bases from V and 5 bases from J, the junction contained 11 bases not matched to a gene. The CDR3 runs 14 residues. This entry is derived from a study of beta chain features in type 1 diabetes. As every portion of the isolated RNA was reverse transcribed, the sequencing read expressed TCRB transcripts. Libraries were prepared by immunoSEQ multiplex PCR; TCRdb keeps only in-frame clonotypes and omits some of them. The sample consists of hundreds of thousands of clones, about 14% of them appearing once.

The rearrangement joins TRBV6-5 to TRBJ2-5; 7 nucleotides agree with TRBD2. Sample: naive CD4+ T cells from blood. The origin of this receptor is a man between 18 and 29 years old in good health. CDR3: CASGRGEGGETQYF. CDR3 in DNA: TGTGCCAGCGGCCGGGGGGAGGGTGGTGAGACCCAGTACTTC.